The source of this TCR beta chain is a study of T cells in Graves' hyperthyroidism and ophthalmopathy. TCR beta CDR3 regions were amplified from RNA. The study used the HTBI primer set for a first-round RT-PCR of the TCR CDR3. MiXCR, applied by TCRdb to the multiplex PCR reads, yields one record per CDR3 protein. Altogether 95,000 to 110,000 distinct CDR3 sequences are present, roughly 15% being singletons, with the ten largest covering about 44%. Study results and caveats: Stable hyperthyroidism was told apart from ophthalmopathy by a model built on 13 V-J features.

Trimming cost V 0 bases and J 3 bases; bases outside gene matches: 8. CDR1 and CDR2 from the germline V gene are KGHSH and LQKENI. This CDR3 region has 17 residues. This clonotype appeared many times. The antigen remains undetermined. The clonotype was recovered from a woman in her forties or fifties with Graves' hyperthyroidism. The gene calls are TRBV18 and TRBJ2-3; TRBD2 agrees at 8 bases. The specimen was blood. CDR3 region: CASSPPWGTRTTDTQYF. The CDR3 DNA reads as TGTGCCAGCTCACCACCTTGGGGGACTAGGACTACAGATACGCAGTATTTT. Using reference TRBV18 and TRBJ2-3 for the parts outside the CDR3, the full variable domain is NAGVMQNPRHLVRRRGQEARLRCSPMKGHSHVYWYRQLPEEGLKFMVYLQKENIIDESGMPKERFSAEFPKEGPSILRIQQVVRGDSAAYFCASSPPWGTRTTDTQYFGPGTRLTVL.